One and the same sample provided the 32 T cell receptor beta chains below, sequenced in a study of post-analysis software for immune sequencing data. These receptors lack a known antigen. TCR beta cDNA libraries included unique molecular identifiers. TCRdb re-derived calls from the PCR reads in MiXCR, one entry per CDR3 protein. The table records 600,000 to 700,000 distinct CDR3 sequences, approximately 59% of them present only once. Study-level findings and limits: Included in a set of several TRBV segments more frequent in patients than controls were TRBV5-6, TRBV5-1 and TRBV20-1.

The sequencing input was blood. The receptors derive from a girl aged 2 to 9 with multiple sclerosis.

This clonotype was picked up a small number of times. The chain combines TRBV7-2 with TRBJ2-3; TRBD1 matches 9 bases. The germline CDR1 and CDR2 sequences are SGHTA and FQGNSA. The CDR3 consists of 14 residues. V gave up 5 bases and J gave up 9 bases; unmatched junction bases: 9. The CDR3 sequence: CASSDRDRVLTQYF. CDR3 coding DNA: TGTGCCAGCAGCGACCGGGACAGGGTCCTAACGCAGTATTTT.

The V gene is TRBV5-6, the J gene TRBJ2-7; a possible D gene is TRBD1 (5 bases). CDR3 length equals 18 residues. The germline V gene has CDR1 SGHDT and CDR2 YYEEEE. Between the trimmed V and J ends, which lost 4 bases and 0 bases, there was a span of 23 bases. The DNA for the CDR3 is TGTGCCAGCAGCCCCATGGGGCGAATAGGCGATGGCTCCTACGAGCAGTACTTC. As protein: CASSPMGRIGDGSYEQYF.

For this clonotype: It is likely a read error, because the conserved phenylalanine at the end of the CDR3 is missing. J is TRBJ2-7 and V is TRBV20-1, with 7 positions matching TRBD1. Trimming took 4 bases from V and 1 from J; bases not matched to a gene: 7. The CDR3 loop spans 14 amino acids. CDR1 and CDR2 (germline): DFQATT, SNEGSKA (reference sequence). CDR3 amino acids: CSATPRDRSYEQYC. CDR3 coding DNA: TGCAGTGCTACCCCCCGGGACAGATCCTACGAGCAGTACTGC.

The genes are TRBV28 and TRBJ2-1; D not resolved. Germline-derived CDR1 and CDR2 are MDHEN and SYDVKM. The V end was cut by 5 bases, the J end by 2 bases, with 13 bases between. The CDR3 runs to 15 residues. The CDR3, as DNA: TGTGCCAGCAGTCCTGGAAGGGCTCCCTACAATGAGCAGTTCTTC. Its translation is CASSPGRAPYNEQFF.

The chain is built from TRBV4-1 and TRBJ2-3; no definite D call. Trimming cost V 1 base and J 6 bases, with 20 bases left between them. The CDR3 is 17 residues long. Germline lookup yields CDR1 MGHRA and CDR2 YSYEKL. The CDR3 nucleotides read TGCGCCAGCAGCCAAGTAGTTGATCCAGGCCTGGAGGATACGCAGTATTTT. Its protein product is CASSQVVDPGLEDTQYF.

This clonotype was seen a few times. This chain connects TRBV20-1 to TRBJ2-1; 13 nucleotides line up with TRBD2. Looked up from germline, CDR1 is DFQATT and CDR2 is SNEGSKA (reference sequence). V was pared by 3 bases and J by 9 bases, with 20 bases of the junction left unmatched. The CDR3 has 19 amino acids. The CDR3 coding sequence is TGCAGTGCTAGTGCCCCTGTGACAGCCGCGGGACTAGCGGGACCTGAGCAGTTCTTC. Protein product: CSASAPVTAAGLAGPEQFF.

V is TRBV4-3 and J is TRBJ2-7, with D possibly TRBD1 on 6 matching bases. The CDR3 extends over 13 amino acids. The V gene lost 0 bases and the J gene lost 7 bases, with 10 bases spanning the gap. Germline-derived CDR1 and CDR2 are LGHNA and YSLEER. DNA of the CDR3: TGCGCCAGCAGCCAAGATTGGGGGCAGGAGCAGTACTTC. It yields the protein CASSQDWGQEQYF.

This clonotype was seen a few times. V is TRBV12-3 or TRBV12-4 and J is TRBJ2-3; weak D call: TRBD1 (6 bases). Trimming took off 4 bases at V and 4 bases at J, with 9 bases between the two ends. This CDR3 is built from 13 residues. The CDR3 DNA follows: TGTGCCAGCAGTTCCTCAGGGGCAGATACGCAGTATTTT. Translation gives CASSSSGADTQYF.

This rearrangement joins TRBV6-5 to TRBJ1-2; D is uncertain. The CDR3 spans 14 residues. Trimming removed 5 bases from V and 4 bases from J, with 14 bases in between. Germline CDR1 MNHEY, CDR2 SVGAGI. CDR3 DNA: TGTGCCAGCAGTCCACGGAGCCGCTTCTATGGCTACACCTTC. It yields the protein CASSPRSRFYGYTF.

The rearrangement links TRBV20-1 to TRBJ2-3, with D tentatively TRBD1 or TRBD2 (5 bases each). Germline CDR1 is DFQATT and CDR2 is SNEGSKA (reference sequence). Trimming pared 2 bases from V and 0 bases from J, leaving 9 bases between. The CDR3 totals 14 residues. CDR3: CSARRDASTDTQYF. In nucleotides, the CDR3 is TGCAGTGCTAGACGGGACGCTAGCACAGATACGCAGTATTTT.

This clonotype has only a few counts. The rearrangement uses TRBV12-3 or TRBV12-4 and TRBJ2-7; a weak D match, TRBD2 (6 bases). Trimming cost V 6 bases and J 0 bases, with 9 bases left between them. The CDR3 has 13 amino acids. The CDR3 here is CASRGTYSYEQYF. The CDR3 coding sequence is TGTGCCAGCAGGGGGACTTACTCCTACGAGCAGTACTTC.

The chain has TRBV12-3 or TRBV12-4 and TRBJ2-5; D not resolved. Deletions cut 5 bases from V and 6 bases from J, with 7 bases between. The CDR3 is 11 amino acids. As DNA, the CDR3 is TGTGCCAGCAGTGAGAGCCAGACCCAGTACTTC. Translation gives CASSESQTQYF.

This clonotype was seen more than once but under ten times. This sequence joins TRBV7-9 and TRBJ2-2; maybe TRBD1 (6 bases). This CDR3 comprises 15 residues. CDR1 is SEHNR, CDR2 FQNEAQ, per germline (reference sequence). Deletions cut 0 bases from V and 4 bases from J, with 9 bases between. CDR3 nucleotide sequence: TGTGCCAGCAGCTTAGCGAGGGACATCACCGGGGAGCTGTTTTTT. Translated: CASSLARDITGELFF. Full variable domain (rest looked up from reference TRBV7-9 and TRBJ2-2): DTGVSQNPRHKITKRGQNVTFRCDPISEHNRLYWYRQTLGQGPEFLTYFQNEAQLEKSRLLSDRFSAERPKGSFSTLEIQRTEQGDSAMYLCASSLARDITGELFFGEGSRLTVL.

The chain joins TRBV5-6 to TRBJ2-1, with D unresolved. The CDR3 totals 12 residues. Trimming shortened V by 1 base and J by 14 bases, and 13 bases separated the two germline ends. In germline, CDR1 is SGHDT, CDR2 YYEEEE. The CDR3: CASSLTRVAEFF. CDR3 bases: TGTGCCAGCAGCTTGACCCGGGTTGCGGAGTTCTTC.

The CDR3 here is CASSIAGQTYEQYF. The CDR3 bases are TGTGCCAGCAGTATAGCGGGTCAAACCTACGAGCAGTACTTC. The chain couples TRBV5-6 to TRBJ2-7; 7 positions match TRBD2. V lost 5 bases to trimming and J lost 2 bases; unmatched junction nucleotides: 7. This CDR3 is 14 amino acids long. Germline V gene lookup returns CDR1 SGHDT and CDR2 YYEEEE.

Only one count was recorded for this clonotype. The rearrangement uses TRBV9 and TRBJ1-6; tentative D call: TRBD1 (5 bases). V shed 3 bases and J shed 7 bases, with 14 bases lying between them. The germline CDR1 and CDR2 sequences are SGDLS and YYNGEE. The CDR3 is made up of 15 amino acids. The CDR3 is CASSAGGTPNSPLHF. The CDR3 DNA reads as TGTGCCAGCAGCGCCGGGGGGACCCCGAATTCACCCCTCCACTTT.

The gene calls are TRBV9 and TRBJ2-2; D may match TRBD1 or TRBD2 (5 bases each). The V gene lost 3 bases and the J gene lost 2 bases, with 17 bases spanning the gap. The CDR3 sequence is 17 residues long. Per germline, CDR1 SGDLS and CDR2 YYNGEE. DNA of the CDR3: TGTGCCAGCAGCGCCGGCGGTGGGACGGATAACACCGGGGAGCTGTTTTTT. It is translated as CASSAGGGTDNTGELFF.

The genes are TRBV14 and TRBJ2-7; 7 bases fit TRBD2. Germline lookup yields CDR1 SGHDN and CDR2 FVKESK. V lost 0 bases, J lost 6 bases, and 5 bases stayed unmatched. There are 14 residues in the CDR3. The CDR3 loop is CASSQDGGGPEQYF. CDR3 DNA sequence: TGTGCCAGCAGCCAAGATGGGGGAGGGCCCGAGCAGTACTTC.

With regard to this clonotype: One junction end does not reproduce the germline sequence, and a read error may be involved. As DNA, the CDR3 is TGCAGCGTTCGCGGACCCTCCTACAATGAGCGGTTCTTC. Its translation is CSVRGPSYNERFF. V and J are TRBV29-1 and TRBJ2-1, with D unresolved. The CDR3 is 13 residues long. Germline-derived CDR1 and CDR2 are SQVTM and ANQGSEA.

The J gene is TRBJ2-3, the V gene TRBV7-2; 7 bases align to TRBD1. Looked up from germline, CDR1 is SGHTA and CDR2 is FQGNSA. Unmatched junction bases numbered 10, after V lost 3 bases and J lost 4 bases. The CDR3 sequence is 16 residues long. This chain's CDR3 is CASSFVGGGSSDTQYF. Here the CDR3 DNA reads TGTGCCAGCAGCTTCGTAGGGGGCGGAAGTTCAGATACGCAGTATTTT.

This chain's CDR3 is CASSLALTGGLETQYF. CDR3 DNA sequence: TGTGCCAGCAGTTTAGCCCTGACAGGGGGTCTGGAGACCCAGTACTTC. The chain recombines TRBV28 with TRBJ2-5, with 9 bases identical to TRBD1. Germline lookup yields CDR1 MDHEN and CDR2 SYDVKM. J lost 5 bases, V lost 2 bases, and 9 bases had no gene match. The CDR3 loop spans 16 amino acids.

This clonotype was seen more than once but under ten times. DNA for the CDR3: TGCGCCAGCAGCTTGGACACCCGTTCCTACGAGCAGTACTTC. Protein product: CASSLDTRSYEQYF. This sequence joins TRBV5-1 and TRBJ2-7; D gene ambiguous. Germline CDR1 is SGHRS and CDR2 is YFSETQ. This CDR3 region has 14 residues. V lost 0 bases and J lost 1, with 8 bases in between.

The chain is built from TRBV7-9 and TRBJ1-6; D is perhaps TRBD1 (6 bases). Between the trimmed V and J ends, which lost 4 bases and 9 bases, there was a span of 19 bases. The CDR3 has 16 amino acids. CDR1 and CDR2 (germline): SEHNR, FQNEAQ (reference sequence). The CDR3 nucleotides read TGTGCCAGCAGCTCATCCCGCGGACAAGGGGGTTCACCCCTCCACTTT. It yields the protein CASSSSRGQGGSPLHF. Supplemented by reference TRBV7-9 and TRBJ1-6, the full variable domain reads DTGVSQNPRHKITKRGQNVTFRCDPISEHNRLYWYRQTLGQGPEFLTYFQNEAQLEKSRLLSDRFSAERPKGSFSTLEIQRTEQGDSAMYLCASSSSRGQGGSPLHFGNGTRLTVT.

J is TRBJ1-1 and V is TRBV12-3 or TRBV12-4, with D perhaps TRBD1 (6 bases). The CDR3 covers 14 residues. Trimming cost V 6 bases and J 0 bases, with 11 bases left between them. The CDR3 spells CASRYRALNTEAFF. CDR3 in DNA: TGTGCCAGCAGGTACAGGGCCTTGAACACTGAAGCTTTCTTT.

The chain combines TRBV7-6 with TRBJ2-4; 9 bases fit TRBD2. Germline CDR1 is SGHVS and CDR2 is FNYEAQ. Trimming cost V 5 bases and J 2 bases; bases outside gene matches: 13. The CDR3 extends over 18 amino acids. The CDR3: CASSRLGSGSLSKNIQYF. DNA for the CDR3: TGTGCCAGCAGCCGCCTGGGTAGCGGGAGCTTATCCAAAAACATTCAGTACTTC.

Worth noting for this clonotype: An end of the junction differs from the germline gene, which may be a read error. The genes are TRBV14 and TRBJ2-3; 8 positions match TRBD2. The CDR3 is 17 residues long. The germline gives CDR1 SGHDN, CDR2 FVKESK. The CDR3 DNA reads TGTGCCAGCAGGAGGGCGGGGGGCGTATCTAGCACGGATACGCAGTATTTT. Encoded protein: CASRRAGGVSSTDTQYF. Complete variable domain (other parts from reference TRBV14 and TRBJ2-3): EAGVTQFPSHSVIEKGQTVTLRCDPISGHDNLYWYRRVMGKEIKFLLHFVKESKQDESGMPNNRFLAERTGGTYSTLKVQPAELEDSGVYFCASRRAGGVSSTDTQYFGPGTRLTVL.

V is TRBV29-1 and J is TRBJ1-1, with TRBD1 identical over 7 bases. The CDR3 consists of 12 residues. Germline CDR1 reads SQVTM; CDR2 reads ANQGSEA. The ends lost 7 bases at V and 2 bases at J; junction bases unmatched: 4. CDR3 in amino acids: CSGRQGNTEAFF. The CDR3 coding sequence is TGCAGCGGCCGACAGGGAAACACTGAAGCTTTCTTT.

For the CDR3, the DNA is TGTGCCATCAGTGACCGACAAGGGAACATCTACCCCAATGAGCAGTTCTTC. Its translation is CAISDRQGNIYPNEQFF. The chain employs TRBV10-3 and TRBJ2-1; D unclear. The V end was cut by 3 bases, the J end by 6 bases, with 21 bases between. The CDR3 loop spans 17 amino acids. Germline CDR1 ENHRY, CDR2 SYGVKD.

V gene TRBV6-6 combines with J gene TRBJ2-1; 8 positions agree with TRBD2. The CDR3 is 15 amino acids. V shed 5 bases and J 2 bases; nucleotides not matched to a gene: 5. Looked up from germline, CDR1 is MNHNY and CDR2 is SVGAGI (reference sequence). CDR3: CASSARLAPYNEQFF. The CDR3 DNA is TGTGCCAGCAGTGCCCGACTAGCGCCCTACAATGAGCAGTTCTTC.

This clonotype was detected only a few times. J is TRBJ2-7 and V is TRBV2; D is undetermined. The V gene's germline CDR1 is SNHLY and CDR2 FYNNEI. This CDR3 is built from 11 residues. Trimming took 8 bases from V and 2 from J, leaving 7 bases between them. The CDR3 loop is CASGRTYEQYF. The CDR3 region has the DNA TGTGCCAGCGGCCGGACCTACGAGCAGTACTTC. The full variable domain, with the rest looked up from reference TRBV2 and TRBJ2-7, is EPEVTQTPSHQVTQMGQEVILRCVPISNHLYFYWYRQILGQKVEFLVSFYNNEISEKSEIFDDQFSVERPDGSNFTLKIRSTKLEDSAMYFCASGRTYEQYFGPGTRLTVT.

J is TRBJ2-3 and V is TRBV20-1, with a weak D call TRBD2 (5 bases). The germline V gene encodes CDR1 DFQATT and CDR2 SNEGSKA (reference sequence). Trimming shortened V by 6 bases and J by 1 base, and 11 bases separated the two germline ends. This CDR3 contains 13 residues. In DNA, the CDR3 is TGCAGTGCCCAGAGGGTCGGCACAGATACGCAGTATTTT. It codes for CSAQRVGTDTQYF.

The CDR3: CASSLYDSSSYNEQFF. The CDR3 DNA is TGTGCCAGCAGCCTTTACGACAGCAGCTCCTACAATGAGCAGTTCTTC. The rearrangement joins TRBV11-2 to TRBJ2-1, with a possible D match to TRBD1 (5 bases). Germline-derived CDR1 and CDR2 are SGHAT and FQNNGV. The V end was cut by 5 bases, the J end by 0 bases, with 14 bases between. The CDR3 loop spans 16 amino acids.